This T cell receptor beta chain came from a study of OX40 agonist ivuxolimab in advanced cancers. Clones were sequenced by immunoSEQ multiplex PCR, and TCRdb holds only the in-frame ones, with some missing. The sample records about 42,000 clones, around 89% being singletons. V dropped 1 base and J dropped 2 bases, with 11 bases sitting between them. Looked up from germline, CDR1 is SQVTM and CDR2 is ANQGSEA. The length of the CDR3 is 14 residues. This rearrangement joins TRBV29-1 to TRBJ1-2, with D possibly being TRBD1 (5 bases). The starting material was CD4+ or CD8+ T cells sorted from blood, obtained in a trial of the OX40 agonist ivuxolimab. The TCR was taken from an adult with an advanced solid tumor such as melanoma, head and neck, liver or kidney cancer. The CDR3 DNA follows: TGCAGCGTTGAAGGGTTAAGGGGAAACTATGGCTACACCTTC. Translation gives CSVEGLRGNYGYTF.